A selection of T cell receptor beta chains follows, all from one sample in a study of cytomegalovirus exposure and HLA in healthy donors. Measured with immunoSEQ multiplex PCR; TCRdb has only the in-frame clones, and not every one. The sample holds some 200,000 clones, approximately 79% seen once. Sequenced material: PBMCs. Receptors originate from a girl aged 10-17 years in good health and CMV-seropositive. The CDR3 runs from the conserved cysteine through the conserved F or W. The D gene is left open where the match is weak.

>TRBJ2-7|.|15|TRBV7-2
TGTGCCAGCAGCTTAGGACAGGCGCTCTCCTACGAGCAGTACTTC
CASSLGQALSYEQYF
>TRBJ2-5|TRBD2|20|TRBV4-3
TGCGCCAGCAGCCAAGATTTTAGAGGGACTAGCGGGGGGGCGGGAGAGACCCAGTACTTC
CASSQDFRGTSGGAGETQYF
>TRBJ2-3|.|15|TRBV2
TGTGCCAGCAGTTTGCTTAGTCCGGGCACAGATACGCAGTATTTT
CASSLLSPGTDTQYF
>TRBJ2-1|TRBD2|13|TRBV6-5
TGTGCCAGCAGTTACTCCCGGGCGGGGGGCCAGTTCTTC
CASSYSRAGGQFF
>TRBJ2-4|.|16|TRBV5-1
TGCGCCAGCAGCCCACCGTTCGGGTATGCAGAAAACATTCAGTACTTC
CASSPPFGYAENIQYF
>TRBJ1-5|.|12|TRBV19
TGTGCCAGTTGGGACAAAGCTCAGCCCCAGCATTTT
CASWDKAQPQHF
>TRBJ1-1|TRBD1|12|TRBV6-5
TGTGCCAGCAGCAGACAGGGGTCTGAAGCTTTCTTT
CASSRQGSEAFF
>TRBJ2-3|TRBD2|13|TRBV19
TGTGCCAGTAGTTCCAACCCCCGGGAGGAGCAGTATTTT
CASSSNPREEQYF
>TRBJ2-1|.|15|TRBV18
TGTGCCAGCTCATACAAAACAGGGATGATGAATGAGCAGTTCTTC
CASSYKTGMMNEQFF
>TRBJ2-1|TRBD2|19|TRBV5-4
TGTGCCAGCAGCTTTAGCGTCGTTACGGAGCGGGGGGGGCGAAGTGAGCAGTTCTTC
CASSFSVVTERGGRSEQFF